This passage covers 5 T cell receptor beta chains from one sample sequenced in a study of shared clonotypes between healthy human individuals. Generated by immunoSEQ multiplex PCR, the TCRdb table keeps only in-frame clones and is missing some. The table shows about 690,000 clones, with about 92% occurring only once. The sequenced material came from memory CD8+ T cells from PBMCs. Indicated subset: CD45RO+ cells pooled with CCR7-negative TemRA cells. These TCRs come from a man aged 18 to 29 in good health. Some clones in this sample may be carry-over from other donors' samples.

This chain connects TRBV27 to TRBJ2-7; 8 bases are shared with TRBD2. V shed 5 bases, J shed 0 bases, and the junction held 9 bases outside the gene matches. The CDR3 contains 16 residues. The germline V gene encodes CDR1 MNHEY and CDR2 SMNVEV (reference sequence). The CDR3 DNA reads TGTGCCAGCAGTGCGGGACTAGTTTTTGTCTCCTACGAGCAGTACTTC. Protein: CASSAGLVFVSYEQYF.

The chain is built from TRBV28 and TRBJ2-7; D is possibly TRBD1 or TRBD2 (6 bases each). V was trimmed by 6 bases and J by 2 bases, leaving 23 bases between them. The CDR3 sequence is 17 residues long. In germline, CDR1 is MDHEN, CDR2 SYDVKM. This CDR3 reads CASSLFRGPGSPYEQYF. CDR3 nucleotide sequence: TGTGCCAGCAGCCTCTTCAGGGGTCCCGGGAGCCCCTACGAGCAGTACTTC.

The chain links TRBV27 to TRBJ2-1; D is possibly TRBD1 (5 bases). There are 12 residues in the CDR3. V was cut by 10 bases and J by 10 bases, with 17 bases left in between. Germline CDR1 reads MNHEY; CDR2 reads SMNVEV (reference sequence). The CDR3 sequence is CATSDWGGEQFF. For the CDR3, the DNA is TGTGCCACAAGCGACTGGGGCGGCGAGCAGTTCTTC.

This clone was detected only a few times. The J gene is TRBJ2-2, the V gene TRBV9; 9 nucleotides align to TRBD2. Germline V gene sequence: CDR1 SGDLS, CDR2 YYNGEE. The V segment lost 2 bases and the J segment 3 bases; nucleotides outside the gene matches: 5. The CDR3 totals 16 residues. The CDR3 protein is CASSVGLARDTGELFF. The DNA for the CDR3 is TGTGCCAGCAGCGTGGGACTAGCCCGTGACACCGGGGAGCTGTTTTTT.

The chain links TRBV27 to TRBJ2-5; 10 bases fit TRBD2. The CDR3 covers 17 residues. Germline CDR1 reads MNHEY; CDR2 reads SMNVEV (reference sequence). With 2 bases clipped from V and 5 bases from J, the junction kept 11 bases outside the gene matches. CDR3 in DNA: TGTGCCAGCAGTTTAAGGAGCGGGAGGGAGTTGAAGGAGACCCAGTACTTC. Amino acid sequence: CASSLRSGRELKETQYF.